This is a list of T cell receptor beta chains from one sample in a study of cytomegalovirus exposure and HLA in healthy donors. Repertoires were generated with immunoSEQ multiplex PCR, while TCRdb's copy carries only in-frame clones and drops some. The sample yields 150,000 to 200,000 clones, 70% to 90% seen once. The sample consisted of PBMCs. These receptors were taken from a woman under 30 in good health and CMV-seronegative. The CDR3 runs from the conserved cysteine through the conserved F or W. Each record gives: V gene, CDR3 length, CDR3 protein.

TRBV7-9 15 CASSPGTGGNTEAFF
TRBV2 21 CASSQARVRTSGIFNTGELFF
TRBV5-1 18 CASSFGVMGTGQNSPLHF
TRBV4-3 16 CASSQVLAGAVDTQYF
TRBV27 13 CASSSRQALEQYF
TRBV5-4 15 CASSRDSLRANVLTF
TRBV5-1 14 CASSLGTGGYEQYF
TRBV5-1 16 CASSWTSGSSYNEQFF
TRBV6-6 13 CASYGEATDTQYF
TRBV4-3 17 CASSQDSAGVNTDTQYF
TRBV2 14 CASNAGGPSETQYF
TRBV6-4 15 CASSAGLADTDTQYF
TRBV5-8 15 CASSLGTGGSETQYF
TRBV7-9 16 CASSLMNSLAKNIQYF
TRBV21-1 21 CASSKEREGSLSRLSSYEQYF
TRBV19 14 CASSQQGTNYGYTF
TRBV7-2 15 CASSPWGGDPYGYTF
TRBV30 14 CAWGAGTGRDGYTF
TRBV10-3 16 CATATGTSGPTDTQYF
TRBV5-1 15 CASSQSGTGTQPQHF
TRBV18 13 CASSPGQSLGYTF
TRBV6-5 15 CASRGGGLNTGELFF
TRBV7-8 15 CASSLLGPGGQPQHF
TRBV5-1 17 CASRPGLALSSYNEQFF
TRBV5-1 16 CASSLDMGQESYEQYF
TRBV30 15 CAWRGPGQGYTEAFF
TRBV19 15 CASSFGPGDNQPQHF
TRBV28 15 CASSSAGTGEDEQYF
TRBV5-4 13 CASSGQAGNIQYF
TRBV29-1 13 CSAALGAPDEQFF
TRBV9 14 CASSVERRTDTQYF
TRBV28 15 CASSLWAGGAYEQYF
TRBV10-3 16 CAISTRPAEGSYEQYF
TRBV7-9 17 CASSPLASGGNTGELFF
TRBV9 16 CASSPQRGQGGNEQFF
TRBV9 15 CASSVGTGSDYGYTF
TRBV6-1 14 CASNPSAGNNEQFF
TRBV7-9 16 CASNVRGTSGRNEQFF
TRBV7-9 13 CASSYGGYNEQFF
TRBV5-1 14 CASSKRTGQIQLFF
TRBV7-9 14 CASSYAGNYYEQYF
TRBV5-4 15 CASSSPREAGNTIYF